Presented here are 20 T cell receptor beta chains from one specimen sequenced in a study of T cells in Graves' hyperthyroidism and ophthalmopathy. Regions amplified from RNA transcripts were the TCR beta CDR3 regions. The HTBI primer set drove a first-round RT-PCR of the TCR CDR3. TCRdb used MiXCR to reprocess the multiplex PCR reads, holding one entry per CDR3 protein. The profile shows about 740,000 distinct CDR3 sequences, 14% of them singletons. Sequences were obtained from blood. The receptors come from a woman in her late teens or twenties with Graves' hyperthyroidism.

DNA for the CDR3: TGTGCCACCACCCCTTCGACGTCCACAGATACGCAGTATTTT. Translated: CATTPSTSTDTQYF. This rearrangement joins TRBV24-1 to TRBJ2-3; no definite D call. Germline V gives CDR1 KGHDR, CDR2 SFDVKD. The V and J ends lost 8 bases and 2 bases respectively, with 13 bases between them. This CDR3 is 14 amino acids long.

This clonotype was detected many times. The rearrangement uses TRBV6-1 and TRBJ1-5, with a weak D call TRBD1 (5 bases). The CDR3 totals 14 residues. V lost 4 bases and J lost 6, with 13 bases in between. The germline gives CDR1 MNHNS, CDR2 SASEGT. CDR3 protein: CASSGRTLTQPQHF. As DNA, the CDR3 is TGTGCCAGCAGTGGTCGGACACTAACTCAGCCCCAGCATTTT.

Of note for this clonotype: This clone may be a read error of a much larger clone one base away. The chain links TRBV6-2 or TRBV6-3 to TRBJ1-1; D remains unclear. The germline V gene encodes CDR1 MNHEY and CDR2 SVGEGT. The CDR3 is made up of 13 amino acids. The DNA for the CDR3 is TGTTCCAGCAGTCTCAGCTCGGGCACTGAAGCTTTCTTT. It yields the protein CSSSLSSGTEAFF.

The chain joins TRBV10-2 to TRBJ2-5; 8 bases align to TRBD2. This CDR3 has 15 amino acids. With V trimmed by 0 bases and J by 4 bases, 4 bases remained unmatched. Per the germline V gene, CDR1 is WSHSY and CDR2 is SAAADI. The CDR3 nucleotides read TGCGCCAGCAGTGAGTCGTTCGCGGGAGGAGAGACCCAGTACTTC. It yields the protein CASSESFAGGETQYF.

This clonotype was recorded many times. V gene TRBV20-1 combines with J gene TRBJ1-1; 10 positions match TRBD1. This CDR3 is built from 13 residues. Germline V CDR1 and CDR2: DFQATT, SNEGSKA (reference sequence). The V and J ends lost 1 base and 11 bases, in that order; junction bases with no gene match: 7. In DNA, the CDR3 is TGCAGTGCTAGAGGACAGGGGGCGCAGAGGGCTTTCTTT. Translated: CSARGQGAQRAFF.

Many counts were recorded for this clonotype. V is TRBV2 and J is TRBJ2-1; D not resolved. The V gene's germline CDR1 is SNHLY and CDR2 FYNNEI. The V end lost 3 bases, the J end lost 12 bases, and 9 bases lay between the germline ends. The CDR3 extends over 11 amino acids. DNA for the CDR3: TGTGCCAGCAGTGACCCCCCCCCGCAGTTCTTC. Its translation is CASSDPPPQFF.

This clonotype was found a few times. The rearrangement links TRBV11-2 to TRBJ1-3, with D tentatively TRBD1 (5 bases). The germline V gene has CDR1 SGHAT and CDR2 FQNNGV. The V end lost 8 bases, the J end lost 0 bases, and 11 bases lay between the germline ends. The CDR3 covers 14 residues. CDR3 region: CASHRLSSGNTIYF. The CDR3 bases are TGTGCCAGCCACAGGTTAAGCTCTGGAAACACCATATATTTT.

This clonotype appeared many times. The V gene is TRBV2, the J gene TRBJ1-5; 9 bases align to TRBD1. From germline, CDR1 is SNHLY and CDR2 FYNNEI. With V trimmed by 2 bases and J by 5 bases, 13 bases remained unmatched. This CDR3 is built from 18 residues. The CDR3: CASSESEEWTGDDQPQHF. CDR3 in DNA: TGTGCCAGCAGTGAATCGGAGGAATGGACAGGGGATGATCAGCCCCAGCATTTT.

There are many counts of this clonotype. The chain combines TRBV12-3 or TRBV12-4 with TRBJ2-3, with D possibly called TRBD1 or TRBD2 (5 bases each). The V end was cut by 2 bases, the J end by 6 bases, with 12 bases between. The CDR3 sequence is 14 residues long. The CDR3 reads CASSLWGSGDTQYF. The DNA for the CDR3 is TGTGCCAGCAGTTTATGGGGGAGTGGTGATACGCAGTATTTT.

This clonotype was seen at least ten times. The V and J genes are TRBV20-1 and TRBJ2-1; possibly TRBD1 or TRBD2 for D (5 bases each). Trimming took 2 bases from V and 0 from J, leaving 11 bases between them. The CDR3 is 15 residues long. Germline CDR1 DFQATT, CDR2 SNEGSKA (reference sequence). The CDR3 loop reads CSARKGPRSYNEQFF. CDR3 sequence (DNA): TGCAGTGCTAGAAAGGGACCTCGCTCCTACAATGAGCAGTTCTTC.

This clonotype was seen a handful of times. The chain recombines TRBV15 with TRBJ2-7, with D possibly matching TRBD2 (6 bases). Germline-derived CDR1 and CDR2 are LNHNV and YYDKDF (reference sequence). The V end lost 0 bases, the J end lost 1 base, and 7 bases lay between the germline ends. This CDR3 region has 14 residues. The CDR3 loop is CATSRDRGSYEQYF. As DNA, the CDR3 is TGTGCCACCAGCAGAGATCGGGGGTCCTACGAGCAGTACTTC.

The chain recombines TRBV28 with TRBJ2-2; a possible D gene is TRBD2 (6 bases). Trimming shortened V by 7 bases and J by 6 bases, and 9 bases separated the two germline ends. CDR3 size: 12 residues. In germline, CDR1 is MDHEN, CDR2 SYDVKM. CDR3 loop: CASTGGPGELFF. In DNA form, the CDR3 reads TGTGCCAGCACCGGAGGGCCCGGGGAGCTGTTTTTT.

The V gene is TRBV3-1, the J gene TRBJ2-7, with D hard to call. The CDR3 consists of 12 residues. CDR1 is LGHDT and CDR2 is YNNKEL in the germline V gene (reference sequence). Trimming cost V 5 bases and J 6 bases, with 11 bases left between them. CDR3 residues: CASSSRWGEQYF. CDR3 coding DNA: TGTGCCAGCAGCTCCCGGTGGGGCGAGCAGTACTTC.

This clonotype came up a few times. The chain uses TRBV2 and TRBJ1-2; D is possibly TRBD1 (5 bases). V shed 5 bases and J shed 8 bases, with 18 bases lying between them. There are 14 residues in the CDR3. Germline loops: CDR1 SNHLY, CDR2 FYNNEI. DNA of the CDR3: TGTGCCAGCAGTCCACCCTCAGGGTTCTGGGGCTACACCTTC. Translated: CASSPPSGFWGYTF.

This clonotype was observed many times. The chain combines TRBV20-1 with TRBJ1-1; the D gene is possibly TRBD1 (5 bases). In germline, CDR1 is DFQATT, CDR2 SNEGSKA (reference sequence). CDR3 size: 15 residues. Trimming left V 5 bases short and J 0 bases short, with 16 bases between. The chain's CDR3 is CSAQGSWDLNTEAFF. In DNA, the CDR3 is TGCAGTGCTCAAGGATCCTGGGACTTGAACACTGAAGCTTTCTTT.

The chain carries TRBV12-3 or TRBV12-4 and TRBJ2-1; tentative D call: TRBD1 (5 bases). V was trimmed by 2 bases and J by 7 bases, leaving 12 bases between them. The CDR3 sequence is 14 residues long. CDR3 sequence reads: CASSLRQGRNEQFF. As DNA, the CDR3 is TGTGCCAGCAGTTTAAGGCAGGGTAGGAATGAGCAGTTCTTC.

The V and J genes are TRBV4-1 and TRBJ2-7; D assignment may be TRBD1 or TRBD2 (5 bases each). Germline loops: CDR1 MGHRA, CDR2 YSYEKL. There are 15 residues in the CDR3. Trimming stripped 4 bases from V and 4 bases from J, with 17 bases between. The CDR3 loop reads CASSPTSSGSYEQYF. The CDR3 coding sequence is TGCGCCAGCAGCCCTACTAGTTCAGGGAGTTACGAGCAGTACTTC.

The chain has TRBV29-1 and TRBJ2-7; tentative D call: TRBD2 (6 bases). Germline lookup yields CDR1 SQVTM and CDR2 ANQGSEA. Trimming removed 6 bases from V and 3 bases from J, with 15 bases in between. The CDR3 contains 13 residues. For the CDR3, the DNA is TGCAGCGTCGCCTCGTACGGGAGCTACGAGCAGTACTTC. It codes for CSVASYGSYEQYF.

The chain uses TRBV10-3 and TRBJ1-1, with D maybe TRBD1 (5 bases). The germline CDR1 and CDR2 sequences are ENHRY and SYGVKD. The CDR3 is 13 residues long. Trimming shortened V by 3 bases and J by 3 bases, and 8 bases separated the two germline ends. As DNA, the CDR3 is TGTGCCATCAGTGACAGGGTCTACACTGAAGCTTTCTTT. It encodes CAISDRVYTEAFF.

In its sample, this clonotype was seen a few times. As DNA, the CDR3 is TGCAGCGTCGAGTCCCTCTGGGGCTACACCTTC. Amino acid sequence: CSVESLWGYTF. This rearrangement joins TRBV29-1 to TRBJ1-2; no definite D call. CDR1 and CDR2 (germline): SQVTM, ANQGSEA. Deletions cut 6 bases from V and 8 bases from J, with 13 bases between. This CDR3 region has 11 residues. Drawing the rest from reference TRBV29-1 and TRBJ1-2, the complete variable domain is SAVISQKPSRDICQRGTSLTIQCQVDSQVTMMFWYRQQPGQSLTLIATANQGSEATYESGFVIDKFPISRPNLTFSTLTVSNMSPEDSSIYLCSVESLWGYTFGSGTRLTVV.